Listed here is a single T cell receptor beta chain. The PCR contained 60 Vbeta and 13 Jbeta primers. Sequencing used immunoSEQ multiplex PCR; TCRdb keeps in-frame clones, though not all of them. The table shows about 31,000 clones, with roughly 44% occurring only once. Though probably carrying unrecorded immune exposures, donors were nominally healthy at sampling. This specimen belongs to a study of cytomegalovirus exposure and HLA in healthy donors. The germline CDR1 and CDR2 sequences are LNHDA and SQIVND (reference sequence). The CDR3 contains 17 residues. Trimming cost V 4 bases and J 5 bases, with 20 bases left between them.

The source material was PBMCs. The TCR comes from a woman between 50 and 59 years old in good health and CMV-seronegative. The chain uses TRBV19 and TRBJ2-2; possibly TRBD2 for D (6 bases). The CDR3 DNA is TGTGCCAGTAGTAGCCTGTGGAGTAGCGGCGGTACCGGGGAGCTGTTTTTT. Protein product: CASSSLWSSGGTGELFF.